Many counts were recorded for the clone carrying this TCR beta chain. Its cognate antigen is unknown. This entry is derived from a study of Graves' ophthalmopathy and Graves' hyperthyroidism. Transcripts of RNA were the source for amplifying TCR beta CDR3 regions. A first-round RT-PCR used HTBI primers, followed by a second-round multiplex PCR. From the multiplex PCR reads, TCRdb called clonotypes with MiXCR, one entry per CDR3 protein. Seen here are 200,000 to 250,000 distinct CDR3 sequences, 20% to 25% observed once, and the top ten hold around two fifths. General study findings and limits: Appearing in blood as well were most expanded thyroid clonotypes above 0.001 frequency.

Diagnosis relied on clinical symptoms, serum thyroxine, TRAb, thyroid ultrasound and orbital computed tomography. Someone took the PBMCs out of approximately 9 ml of fresh peripheral blood. The germline V gene has CDR1 SEHNR and CDR2 FQNEAQ (reference sequence). The CDR3 is 14 amino acids. The trim removed 3 bases at V and 5 bases at J, leaving 3 bases unmatched. The sample consisted of peripheral blood. The chain joins TRBV7-9 to TRBJ1-2, with TRBD1 identical over 10 bases. This clonotype was sampled from a woman between 45 and 65 years old with Graves' ophthalmopathy. The CDR3, as DNA: TGTGCCAGCAGCTTGGCGGGACAGGGGTATGGCTACACCTTC. Amino acid sequence: CASSLAGQGYGYTF.